Listed here are 32 T cell receptor beta chains from one sample, sequenced in a study of blood T cell repertoires in COVID-19. The table came from immunoSEQ multiplex PCR; TCRdb's copy has only in-frame clones and leaves some out. This sample carries 260,000 or so clones, roughly 80% of them seen once, and the ten largest clones take 3% to 4.5%. Material: PBMCs or T cells enriched from blood (not recorded which). The receptors here all came from a woman in her thirties or forties who had been exposed to COVID-19.

The chain carries TRBV6-6 and TRBJ1-6; 12 nucleotides agree with TRBD1. V lost 4 bases to trimming and J lost 9 bases; unmatched junction nucleotides: 7. The CDR3 has 16 residues. Germline-derived CDR1 and CDR2 are MNHNY and SVGAGI (reference sequence). The CDR3 region is CASSSSGQGAGSPLHF. DNA of the CDR3: TGTGCCAGCAGTTCCTCGGGACAGGGGGCGGGTTCACCCCTCCACTTT.

The chain joins TRBV2 to TRBJ1-1, with D possibly being TRBD1 (6 bases). Germline values: CDR1 SNHLY, CDR2 FYNNEI. Trimming shortened V by 5 bases and J by 7 bases, and 20 bases separated the two germline ends. This CDR3 contains 15 residues. This CDR3 reads CASSSTGSGGSEAFF. The DNA of the CDR3 is TGTGCCAGCAGTTCTACAGGGTCGGGTGGAAGTGAAGCTTTCTTT.

The chain carries TRBV6-4 and TRBJ1-4; 7 bases map to TRBD1. CDR3 length equals 16 residues. The germline CDR1 and CDR2 sequences are MRHNA and SNTAGT. V lost 6 bases and J lost 10; bases outside the gene matches: 17. This chain's CDR3 is CASSPQVEGAIGKLFF. In DNA, the CDR3 is TGTGCCAGCAGCCCCCAAGTGGAGGGGGCCATAGGAAAACTGTTTTTT.

The chain couples TRBV10-3 to TRBJ2-7; no clear D gene. Germline V gene sequence: CDR1 ENHRY, CDR2 SYGVKD. The ends were cut back, 0 bases at V and 5 bases at J, with 14 bases in the middle. This CDR3 has 15 amino acids. CDR3 sequence (DNA): TGTGCCATCAGTGAGTCTGCAGGAATAACTGACGAGCAGTACTTC. Residues: CAISESAGITDEQYF.

Written as DNA, the CDR3 is TGTGCCAGCAGCCAGGGACAGGGGGCAACCGGGGAGCTGTTTTTT. Translated: CASSQGQGATGELFF. The chain couples TRBV11-2 to TRBJ2-2; TRBD1 matches 12 bases. Unmatched junction bases numbered 3, after V lost 5 bases and J lost 5 bases. This CDR3 spans 15 amino acids. The germline CDR1 and CDR2 sequences are SGHAT and FQNNGV. Supplemented by reference TRBV11-2 and TRBJ2-2, the full variable domain reads EAGVAQSPRYKIIEKRQSVAFWCNPISGHATLYWYQQILGQGPKLLIQFQNNGVVDDSQLPKDRFSAERLKGVDSTLKIQPAKLEDSAVYLCASSQGQGATGELFFGEGSRLTVL.

The rearrangement uses TRBV18 and TRBJ1-1, with 7 nucleotides matching TRBD1. CDR3 length: 17 amino acids. The junction had 9 bases not matched to a gene; V was cut back by 2 bases and J by 0 bases. The germline V gene has CDR1 KGHSH and CDR2 LQKENI. The CDR3 here is CASSPAARGSMNTEAFF. The CDR3, as DNA: TGTGCCAGCTCACCAGCCGCCAGGGGGTCTATGAACACTGAAGCTTTCTTT. Drawing the rest from reference TRBV18 and TRBJ1-1, the complete variable domain is NAGVMQNPRHLVRRRGQEARLRCSPMKGHSHVYWYRQLPEEGLKFMVYLQKENIIDESGMPKERFSAEFPKEGPSILRIQQVVRGDSAAYFCASSPAARGSMNTEAFFGQGTRLTVV.

The genes are TRBV6-6 and TRBJ2-1, with D tentatively TRBD1 (7 bases). Germline V CDR1 and CDR2: MNHNY, SVGAGI (reference sequence). This CDR3 region has 15 residues. The ends were cut back, 6 bases at V and 8 bases at J, with 20 bases in the middle. CDR3 sequence reads: CASSPLGGRGDEQFF. CDR3 DNA: TGTGCCAGCAGCCCCCTGGGGGGCAGGGGGGATGAGCAGTTCTTC.

J is TRBJ2-3 and V is TRBV29-1; D uncertain. This CDR3 is built from 14 residues. V shed 4 bases and J shed 4 bases, with 15 bases lying between them. Germline CDR1 reads SQVTM; CDR2 reads ANQGSEA. The CDR3 is CSVVGLRGPDTQYF. The CDR3, as DNA: TGCAGCGTTGTTGGTCTCAGAGGTCCAGATACGCAGTATTTT.

This chain connects TRBV4-2 to TRBJ1-2; D remains ambiguous. CDR3 size: 12 residues. The V end lost 3 bases, the J end lost 4 bases, and 6 bases lay between the germline ends. Germline assignment: CDR1 LGHNA and CDR2 YNFKEQ. This chain's CDR3 is CASSHPGYGYTF. The CDR3 DNA is TGTGCCAGCAGCCATCCCGGCTATGGCTACACCTTC.

This sequence joins TRBV6-6 and TRBJ1-1; 7 nucleotides align to TRBD1. Germline V lookup: CDR1 MNHNY, CDR2 SVGAGI (reference sequence). CDR3 length: 15 residues. The V and J ends lost 6 bases and 2 bases, in that order; junction bases with no gene match: 9. CDR3 nucleotide sequence: TGTGCCAGCAGAATCTCGGGACAGACCAACACTGAAGCTTTCTTT. The encoded protein is CASRISGQTNTEAFF.

Only a few counts were recorded for this clone. The chain recombines TRBV18 with TRBJ1-1, with 8 bases fitting TRBD1. This CDR3 has 19 amino acids. V was pared by 6 bases and J by 3 bases, with 21 bases of the junction left unmatched. In germline, CDR1 is KGHSH, CDR2 LQKENI. CDR3 in amino acids: CASSFGGSGTGNRHTEAFF. The DNA for the CDR3 is TGTGCCAGCTCGTTTGGAGGCTCCGGGACAGGTAATAGACACACTGAAGCTTTCTTT.

The chain recombines TRBV4-3 with TRBJ1-1; 8 bases align to TRBD1. From germline, CDR1 is LGHNA and CDR2 YSLEER. This CDR3 has 22 amino acids. V gave up 0 bases and J gave up 3 bases; unmatched junction bases: 24. The CDR3 is CASSQDRSDRVYRRGQDTEAFF. The CDR3 coding sequence is TGCGCCAGCAGCCAAGATCGGTCGGACAGGGTCTATCGTAGGGGTCAAGACACTGAAGCTTTCTTT.

J is TRBJ1-2 and V is TRBV4-3; D unclear. The CDR3 runs 13 residues. Germline CDR1 and CDR2: LGHNA and YSLEER. With 4 bases removed from V and 6 bases from J, the gap between germline ends came to 12 bases. CDR3 bases: TGCGCCAGCAGCCGAGGCCTTTCAGATGGCTACACCTTC. It yields the protein CASSRGLSDGYTF.

V and J are TRBV13 and TRBJ2-7; TRBD2 agrees at 12 bases. Looked up from germline, CDR1 is PRHDT and CDR2 is FYEKMQ (reference sequence). This CDR3 region has 16 residues. V trimming: 4 bases; J trimming: 4 bases; junction bases outside the gene matches: 8. This chain's CDR3 is CASSSSLAGGVYEQYF. The CDR3 DNA is TGTGCCAGCAGCTCCAGTCTAGCGGGGGGGGTGTACGAGCAGTACTTC. The variable domain in full, completed from reference TRBV13 and TRBJ2-7, reads AAGVIQSPRHLIKEKRETATLKCYPIPRHDTVYWYQQGPGQDPQFLISFYEKMQSDKGSIPDRFSAQQFSDYHSELNMSSLELGDSALYFCASSSSLAGGVYEQYFGPGTRLTVT.

The rearrangement links TRBV7-8 to TRBJ2-7; no firm D call. Looked up from germline, CDR1 is SGHVS and CDR2 is FQNEAQ. The V end was cut by 3 bases, the J end by 2 bases, with 17 bases between. The CDR3 runs 16 residues. The CDR3 sequence: CASSFSGQAMTYEQYF. For the CDR3, the DNA is TGTGCCAGCAGCTTCTCTGGGCAGGCCATGACCTACGAGCAGTACTTC.

The genes are TRBV7-3 and TRBJ2-1; TRBD2 agrees at 13 bases. The CDR3 is 15 amino acids. Germline V CDR1 and CDR2: SGHTA, FQGTGA. J lost 4 bases, V lost 4 bases, and 1 base had no gene match. In nucleotides, the CDR3 is TGTGCCAGCAGCTCGGGACTAGCGGGATACAATGAGCAGTTCTTC. Translated, it gives CASSSGLAGYNEQFF.

This rearrangement joins TRBV5-1 to TRBJ1-1, with D possibly TRBD1 on 6 matching bases. Per germline, CDR1 SGHRS and CDR2 YFSETQ. The CDR3 runs to 16 residues. Trimming left V 2 bases short and J 4 bases short, with 18 bases between. CDR3 loop: CASSLTVGGGTTEAFF. DNA of the CDR3: TGCGCCAGCAGCTTAACGGTAGGGGGAGGGACCACTGAAGCTTTCTTT.

The J gene is TRBJ1-2, the V gene TRBV28; D unresolved. Germline V lookup: CDR1 MDHEN, CDR2 SYDVKM. The V gene lost 8 bases and the J gene lost 4 bases, with 11 bases spanning the gap. The CDR3 spans 12 residues. The CDR3 sequence: CASSGGSYGYTF. CDR3 bases: TGTGCCAGCTCGGGTGGCTCCTATGGCTACACCTTC.

CDR3 bases: TGTGCCAGCAGTCCCGACAGGGGGTACGAGCAGTACTTC. This gives the protein CASSPDRGYEQYF. The chain carries TRBV6-2 or TRBV6-3 and TRBJ2-7, with TRBD1 matching over 9 bases. Trimming removed 5 bases from V and 4 bases from J; junction bases left unmatched: 3. Germline V gene lookup returns CDR1 MNHEY and CDR2 SVGEGT. This CDR3 contains 13 residues.

The chain links TRBV12-5 to TRBJ2-5; 7 nucleotides line up with TRBD1. The CDR3 covers 12 residues. Trimming removed 10 bases from V and 4 bases from J; junction bases left unmatched: 6. Germline V CDR1 and CDR2: LGHNT, FRNRAP. The DNA of the CDR3 is TGTGCTACTCAGGGGGTCGGAGAGACCCAGTACTTC. Its translation is CATQGVGETQYF.

The V gene is TRBV19, the J gene TRBJ1-6; 10 bases align to TRBD1. The length of the CDR3 is 13 residues. Germline V gene sequence: CDR1 LNHDA, CDR2 SQIVND (reference sequence). V dropped 9 bases and J dropped 8; count of bases not matched to a gene: 4. In DNA form, the CDR3 reads TGTGCCAGCGTAGGGACAGGGGATTCACCCCTCCACTTT. Translation: CASVGTGDSPLHF. The whole variable domain, remainder taken from reference TRBV19 and TRBJ1-6, is DGGITQSPKYLFRKEGQNVTLSCEQNLNHDAMYWYRQDPGQGLRLIYYSQIVNDFQKGDIAEGYSVSREKKESFPLTVTSAQKNPTAFYLCASVGTGDSPLHFGNGTRLTVT.

V usage is TRBV2 and J usage is TRBJ1-1; D uncertain. Germline CDR1 is SNHLY and CDR2 is FYNNEI. The ends were cut back, 4 bases at V and 6 bases at J, with 15 bases in the middle. This CDR3 contains 14 residues. For the CDR3, the DNA is TGTGCCAGCAGTGTGGAGCAGTCCAAGTCTGAAGCTTTCTTT. It is translated as CASSVEQSKSEAFF.

This clone was counted only a few times. V is TRBV5-1 and J is TRBJ1-4, with 8 bases aligning to TRBD1. Germline V gene sequence: CDR1 SGHRS, CDR2 YFSETQ. This CDR3 comprises 17 residues. The V gene end was trimmed by 7 bases and the J gene end by 6 bases; junction bases not matched to a gene: 17. The CDR3, as DNA: TGCGCCAGCCAGCTGCATCCAGGGGGCAGGGGTGATGAAAAACTGTTTTTT. Encoded protein: CASQLHPGGRGDEKLFF.

This chain connects TRBV2 to TRBJ2-1; a possible D gene is TRBD1 (5 bases). The ends were cut back, 6 bases at V and 0 bases at J, with 12 bases in the middle. Looked up from germline, CDR1 is SNHLY and CDR2 is FYNNEI. CDR3 size: 15 residues. The CDR3 bases are TGTGCCAGCAGCGAGGACACGAGCTCCTACAATGAGCAGTTCTTC. Protein sequence: CASSEDTSSYNEQFF. Full variable domain (rest looked up from reference TRBV2 and TRBJ2-1): EPEVTQTPSHQVTQMGQEVILRCVPISNHLYFYWYRQILGQKVEFLVSFYNNEISEKSEIFDDQFSVERPDGSNFTLKIRSTKLEDSAMYFCASSEDTSSYNEQFFGPGTRLTVL.

The chain joins TRBV15 to TRBJ1-5, with D unresolved. The CDR3 extends over 14 amino acids. Germline CDR1 and CDR2: LNHNV and YYDKDF (reference sequence). Trimming shortened V by 1 base and J by 1 base, and 5 bases separated the two germline ends. The CDR3 spells CATSRVRSNQPQHF. The CDR3 DNA reads as TGTGCCACCAGCAGAGTTCGGAGCAATCAGCCCCAGCATTTT.

This clone was recorded once. This chain connects TRBV28 to TRBJ1-6, with TRBD1 as a possible D gene (6 bases). CDR3 length: 14 residues. Trimming stripped 6 bases from V and 8 bases from J, with 14 bases between. Per the germline V gene, CDR1 is MDHEN and CDR2 is SYDVKM. The CDR3 nucleotides are TGTGCCAGCAGCAAACAGGGACCACATTCACCCCTCCACTTT. Translated: CASSKQGPHSPLHF. Full variable domain (outside the CDR3, taken from reference TRBV28 and TRBJ1-6): DVKVTQSSRYLVKRTGEKVFLECVQDMDHENMFWYRQDPGLGLRLIYFSYDVKMKEKGDIPEGYSVSREKKERFSLILESASTNQTSMYLCASSKQGPHSPLHFGNGTRLTVT.

V usage is TRBV7-8 and J usage is TRBJ2-5; D unclear. V was cut by 5 bases and J by 4 bases, with 5 bases left in between. The CDR3 has 11 residues. The germline CDR1 and CDR2 sequences are SGHVS and FQNEAQ. CDR3 coding DNA: TGTGCCAGCAGCCCAGGAGAGACCCAGTACTTC. Translating gives CASSPGETQYF.

This clone occurred a few times. The chain carries TRBV28 and TRBJ2-2, with 7 positions matching TRBD1. V lost 7 bases, J lost 5 bases, and 10 bases stayed unmatched. The length of the CDR3 is 15 residues. Germline V CDR1 and CDR2: MDHEN, SYDVKM. The CDR3 DNA is TGTGCCAGCACCTTGGCGACAGGGCTAACCGGGGAGCTGTTTTTT. This codes for CASTLATGLTGELFF.

V usage is TRBV28 and J usage is TRBJ2-5, with 7 bases matching TRBD1. The CDR3 consists of 14 residues. V trimming: 3 bases; J trimming: 4 bases; junction bases outside the gene matches: 5. Germline V gives CDR1 MDHEN, CDR2 SYDVKM. CDR3 in amino acids: CASSFDRALETQYF. CDR3 bases: TGTGCCAGCAGTTTCGACAGGGCGCTAGAGACCCAGTACTTC.

The CDR3 region is CASSPSPGGNQPQHF. The CDR3 DNA follows: TGTGCCAGCAGCCCCAGTCCGGGGGGCAATCAGCCCCAGCATTTT. The chain is built from TRBV3-1 (or the pseudogene TRBV3-2) and TRBJ1-5, with D possibly matching TRBD1 (5 bases). The germline gives CDR1 LGHDT, CDR2 YNNKEL (reference sequence). The CDR3 is 15 amino acids. The V and J ends lost 4 bases and 2 bases respectively, with 12 bases between them.

The J gene is TRBJ1-1, the V gene TRBV3-1 (or the pseudogene TRBV3-2); no clear D. CDR3 length: 17 amino acids. Trimming took off 1 base at V and 0 bases at J, with 15 bases between the two ends. The V gene's germline CDR1 is LGHDT and CDR2 YNNKEL (reference sequence). CDR3 bases: TGTGCCAGCAGCCAAGTGGGCAGGTCAGCTTTGAACACTGAAGCTTTCTTT. It encodes CASSQVGRSALNTEAFF.

This rearrangement joins TRBV5-6 to TRBJ2-7; D possibly corresponds to TRBD1 (6 bases). CDR3 length equals 15 residues. CDR1 and CDR2 from the germline V gene are SGHDT and YYEEEE. Trimming took off 0 bases at V and 1 base at J, with 11 bases between the two ends. The CDR3 reads CASSLALGASYEQYF. Written as DNA, the CDR3 is TGTGCCAGCAGCTTGGCCCTGGGGGCGTCCTACGAGCAGTACTTC.